This TCR beta chain was sequenced in a study of T cells after yellow fever vaccination. Findings and caveats of the study: Only a minor proportion of clonotypes was detected across both CD4 and CD8 compartments. Most primary-vaccination clones reappeared after the booster (96% CD4, about 88% CD8). Though it reached lower strength, the secondary response hit its peak faster, day 5 versus 15.

V lost 5 bases to trimming and J lost 3 bases, with 15 bases between them. This CDR3 is built from 14 residues. The germline CDR1 and CDR2 sequences are SGHDT and YYEEEE. Making TCR cDNA involved 5'RACE template switching, which added UMIs and a universal primer site. TCRdb re-called the 5' RACE reads with MiXCR, one entry per CDR3 protein. The sample includes around 330,000 distinct CDR3 sequences, around 4% of them seen just once. In the case of this clonotype: Its specificity is unknown.

This receptor was taken from a young man who received the YFV17D yellow fever vaccine. Material: PBMCs, obtained on the day of the yellow fever booster vaccination. V and J are TRBV5-6 and TRBJ2-7, with D perhaps TRBD1 or TRBD2 (5 bases each). CDR3 DNA sequence: TGTGCCAGCAGTTATGGGACGGACCACTACGAGCAGTACTTC. The encoded protein is CASSYGTDHYEQYF.